These 27 T cell receptor beta chains originate from one sample sequenced in a study of T cells in Graves' hyperthyroidism and ophthalmopathy. Amplified TCR beta CDR3 regions came from RNA transcripts. Researchers ran a first-round RT-PCR on the TCR CDR3 using the HTBI primer set. TCRdb ran MiXCR on the multiplex PCR reads and lists one entry per CDR3 protein. The sample has roughly 180,000 distinct CDR3 sequences; more than 15% are singletons. Sequencing input: blood. All receptors derive from a woman between 50 and 59 years old with Graves' hyperthyroidism.

This clonotype showed up just a few times. The chain joins TRBV4-2 to TRBJ1-3; D is uncertain. Trimming stripped 5 bases from V and 4 bases from J, with 18 bases between. The CDR3 sequence is 16 residues long. Germline-derived CDR1 and CDR2 are LGHNA and YNFKEQ. The DNA of the CDR3 is TGTGCCAGCAGCTCCTCCGACAAGCCCAACGGAAACACCATATATTTT. This translates into CASSSSDKPNGNTIYF.

Ten or more counts support this clonotype. The rearrangement joins TRBV3-1 to TRBJ2-1; no clear D. This CDR3 is built from 10 residues. The V gene lost 5 bases and the J gene lost 7 bases, with 3 bases spanning the gap. Germline V gives CDR1 LGHDT, CDR2 YNNKEL (reference sequence). The CDR3: CASSGNEQFF. CDR3 nucleotide sequence: TGTGCCAGCAGCGGAAATGAGCAGTTCTTC.

The chain carries TRBV4-1 and TRBJ2-5, with TRBD2 matching over 11 bases. V gave up 3 bases and J gave up 5 bases; unmatched junction bases: 17. This CDR3 contains 19 residues. Germline CDR1 is MGHRA and CDR2 is YSYEKL. Written as DNA, the CDR3 is TGCGCCAGCAGCCACAGAGGGATCCTTAGCGGGGGGGCGGGTGAGACCCAGTACTTC. Translating it yields CASSHRGILSGGAGETQYF.

This clonotype was detected ten times or more. In DNA form, the CDR3 reads TGTGCCAGCAGTCTCAGGGAATTCGGCAATCAGCCCCAGCATTTT. Translating it yields CASSLREFGNQPQHF. The V call is TRBV28, the J call TRBJ1-5; possibly TRBD1 for D (5 bases). Germline CDR1 and CDR2: MDHEN and SYDVKM. The CDR3 is 15 amino acids. V lost 5 bases, J lost 2 bases, and 13 bases lay in between.

V usage is TRBV3-1 and J usage is TRBJ2-5, with no clear D. The V and J ends lost 4 bases and 2 bases respectively, with 17 bases between them. The CDR3 is 16 amino acids. The germline gives CDR1 LGHDT, CDR2 YNNKEL (reference sequence). CDR3 amino acids: CASSRPGRLIQETQYF. In DNA form, the CDR3 reads TGTGCCAGCAGCCGGCCCGGAAGGCTTATTCAAGAGACCCAGTACTTC.

A word on this clonotype: A much larger clone lies one base from this, so it may be a read error. The CDR3 coding sequence is TGTGCCAGCAGGGGGACAGGGTCAGATACGCAGTATTTT. As protein: CASRGTGSDTQYF. The chain combines TRBV2 with TRBJ2-3; 9 nucleotides match TRBD1. Trimming cost V 6 bases and J 4 bases; bases outside gene matches: 2. CDR1 is SNHLY and CDR2 is FYNNEI in the germline V gene. The CDR3 has 13 residues.

This clonotype was recorded many times. The chain links TRBV28 to TRBJ2-2; D might be TRBD1 or TRBD2, each matching 6 bases. From germline, CDR1 is MDHEN and CDR2 SYDVKM. There are 14 residues in the CDR3. The germline V and J ends were trimmed by 5 bases and 4 bases, with 11 bases remaining between them. The CDR3 sequence is CASSKGGLTGELFF. In nucleotides, the CDR3 is TGTGCCAGCAGTAAAGGGGGGCTCACCGGGGAGCTGTTTTTT.

Ten or more counts support this clonotype. The rearrangement joins TRBV2 to TRBJ2-2; D is unclear. The V end lost 5 bases, the J end lost 1 base, and 8 bases lay between the germline ends. CDR3 length: 14 residues. The germline gives CDR1 SNHLY, CDR2 FYNNEI. This CDR3 is CASSTDWNTGELFF. The CDR3 DNA reads as TGTGCCAGCAGTACTGATTGGAACACCGGGGAGCTGTTTTTT.

This clonotype was seen repeatedly, ten times or more. The chain carries TRBV5-1 and TRBJ1-1; D unclear. The CDR3 totals 13 residues. V was clipped by 4 bases and J by 4 bases, with 11 bases between them. From germline, CDR1 is SGHRS and CDR2 YFSETQ. This chain's CDR3 is CASSAYLATEAFF. For the CDR3, the DNA is TGCGCCAGCAGCGCGTACCTCGCCACTGAAGCTTTCTTT.

This clonotype showed up many times. The CDR3 DNA reads as TGTGCCAGCAGCTTCGGGCCTAATGAAAAACTGTTTTTT. It translates to CASSFGPNEKLFF. The V call is TRBV7-8, the J call TRBJ1-4, with D hard to call. V was shortened by 3 bases and J by 3 bases, with 5 bases between the two germline ends. Germline values: CDR1 SGHVS, CDR2 FQNEAQ. The CDR3 is made up of 13 amino acids.

This clonotype occurred many times. V is TRBV7-9 and J is TRBJ1-1, with D uncertain. V lost 4 bases, J lost 3 bases, and 9 bases lay in between. CDR3 size: 13 residues. Per germline, CDR1 SEHNR and CDR2 FQNEAQ (reference sequence). The CDR3 sequence is CASSSPADTEAFF. CDR3 nucleotide sequence: TGTGCCAGCAGCTCCCCGGCCGACACTGAAGCTTTCTTT.

This clonotype was observed many times. This sequence joins TRBV3-1 and TRBJ1-2, with 7 bases aligning to TRBD1. CDR3 length: 16 residues. V trimming: 6 bases; J trimming: 6 bases; junction bases outside the gene matches: 16. Per the germline V gene, CDR1 is LGHDT and CDR2 is YNNKEL (reference sequence). The CDR3 loop reads CASSSDIRQGGHGYTF. The CDR3 region has the DNA TGTGCCAGCAGTTCCGATATAAGACAGGGAGGACATGGCTACACCTTC.

V gene TRBV6-1 combines with J gene TRBJ2-1; D gene unclear. The CDR3 covers 15 residues. The germline CDR1 and CDR2 sequences are MNHNS and SASEGT. With 3 bases removed from V and 4 bases from J, the gap between germline ends came to 13 bases. The CDR3 DNA is TGTGCCAGCAGTGACCCCTATGGACCTTACAATGAGCAGTTCTTC. Translating gives CASSDPYGPYNEQFF.

Remarks on this clonotype: A much larger clone is a single base away; this may be a read error. This chain uses TRBV10-1 with TRBJ2-4; D gene uncertain. The CDR3 length is 17 residues. Trimming removed 0 bases from V and 0 bases from J, with 12 bases in between. The germline V gene encodes CDR1 WNHNN and CDR2 SYGVQD (reference sequence). The CDR3, as DNA: TGCGCCAGCAGTGAGTCTACTGACATAACAGCCAAAAACATTCAGTACTTC. It yields the protein CASSESTDITAKNIQYF.

This clonotype showed up many times. The V gene is TRBV28, the J gene TRBJ1-2; 8 bases align to TRBD1. From germline, CDR1 is MDHEN and CDR2 SYDVKM. The ends lost 5 bases at V and 2 bases at J; junction bases unmatched: 10. The CDR3 is 16 residues long. DNA of the CDR3: TGTGCCAGCAGTCCCTGGCGACAGGGGAAGAACTATGGCTACACCTTC. It specifies CASSPWRQGKNYGYTF.

This clonotype came up many times. The CDR3 DNA is TGTGCCACCAGCAGAGAGAGGGGTCGACCCTACAATGAGCAGTTCTTC. Its protein is CATSRERGRPYNEQFF. V and J are TRBV15 and TRBJ2-1; TRBD1 or TRBD2 may be the D gene (5 bases each). CDR1 is LNHNV and CDR2 is YYDKDF in the germline V gene (reference sequence). The CDR3 runs 16 residues. Trimming removed 0 bases from V and 2 bases from J, with 11 bases in between.

This clonotype occurred many times. CDR3 loop: CASGEAALGGGYTF. The DNA for the CDR3 is TGTGCCAGTGGGGAGGCCGCCCTGGGAGGAGGCTACACCTTC. The V and J genes are TRBV7-6 and TRBJ1-2, with D unclear. This CDR3 has 14 residues. Germline V gene lookup returns CDR1 SGHVS and CDR2 FNYEAQ. V was trimmed by 9 bases and J by 8 bases, leaving 22 bases between them.

This clonotype appeared many times. This chain links TRBV7-9 with TRBJ2-1; 11 bases are a match to TRBD1. Per germline, CDR1 SEHNR and CDR2 FQNEAQ (reference sequence). This CDR3 has 17 residues. V shed 2 bases, J shed 9 bases, and the junction held 12 bases outside the gene matches. CDR3 loop: CASSLRNLDRGHGEQFF. CDR3 DNA sequence: TGTGCCAGCAGCTTACGGAATTTGGACAGGGGGCATGGTGAGCAGTTCTTC.

DNA of the CDR3: TGTGCCAGCAGCGTAAGGGCTACCGGGGAGCTGTTTTTT. As protein: CASSVRATGELFF. The V and J genes are TRBV7-2 and TRBJ2-2, with D unresolved. Germline V gives CDR1 SGHTA, CDR2 FQGNSA. The CDR3 runs 13 residues. V gave up 5 bases and J gave up 5 bases, with 9 bases separating them. The full variable domain, completed using reference TRBV7-2 and TRBJ2-2, is GAGVSQSPSNKVTEKGKDVELRCDPISGHTALYWYRQSLGQGLEFLIYFQGNSAPDKSGLPSDRFSAERTGGSVSTLTIQRTQQEDSAVYLCASSVRATGELFFGEGSRLTVL.

A few counts support this clonotype. A much larger clone is a single base away; this may be a read error. V is TRBV20-1 and J is TRBJ1-5, with D unclear. Germline lookup yields CDR1 DFQATT and CDR2 SNEGSKA (reference sequence). The CDR3 contains 12 residues. This chain's CDR3 is CNARDHGRPQHF. CDR3 bases: TGCAATGCTAGAGATCATGGTCGGCCCCAGCATTTT.

This clonotype has ten or more counts. The chain links TRBV3-1 to TRBJ1-6; 10 positions match TRBD1. This CDR3 region has 15 residues. V was clipped by 5 bases and J by 10 bases; unmatched bases: 8. CDR1 and CDR2 from the germline V gene are LGHDT and YNNKEL (reference sequence). CDR3 sequence reads: CASSFGQGGQSPLHF. CDR3 coding DNA: TGTGCCAGCAGCTTCGGACAGGGGGGCCAATCACCCCTCCACTTT.

This clonotype was seen just once. The rearrangement links TRBV28 to TRBJ1-5; 8 bases agree with TRBD1. Germline values: CDR1 MDHEN, CDR2 SYDVKM. V gave up 0 bases and J gave up 1 base; unmatched junction bases: 14. The CDR3 is 20 residues long. CDR3 bases: TGTGCCAGCAGTTTATGGAGAGCTTTGAGGAGGACAGGGAGCAATCAGCCCCAGCATTTT. It specifies CASSLWRALRRTGSNQPQHF. The variable domain in full, completed from reference TRBV28 and TRBJ1-5, reads DVKVTQSSRYLVKRTGEKVFLECVQDMDHENMFWYRQDPGLGLRLIYFSYDVKMKEKGDIPEGYSVSREKKERFSLILESASTNQTSMYLCASSLWRALRRTGSNQPQHFGDGTRLSIL.

This clonotype was recorded at least ten times. CDR3 bases: TGTGCCAGCAGCCCCCGAAGGCAGGTTAATTCACCCCTCCACTTT. This translates into CASSPRRQVNSPLHF. V is TRBV11-2 and J is TRBJ1-6; D gene unclear. CDR3 size: 15 residues. Trimming pared 5 bases from V and 6 bases from J, leaving 14 bases between. The germline CDR1 and CDR2 sequences are SGHAT and FQNNGV.

This chain links TRBV24-1 with TRBJ2-7; maybe TRBD2 (5 bases). Between the trimmed V and J ends, which lost 1 base and 4 bases, there was a span of 13 bases. The CDR3 contains 15 residues. Per germline, CDR1 KGHDR and CDR2 SFDVKD. CDR3 sequence: CATSDFRDGNYEQYF. CDR3 in DNA: TGTGCCACCAGTGATTTCAGAGACGGGAATTACGAGCAGTACTTC.

This clonotype has a count of ten or more. This chain connects TRBV7-2 to TRBJ1-5, with TRBD1 matching over 9 bases. Trimming cost V 8 bases and J 4 bases; bases outside gene matches: 12. The CDR3 is 16 amino acids. Germline CDR1 and CDR2: SGHTA and FQGNSA. The CDR3 reads CASVLRDRAPNQPQHF. The CDR3 DNA is TGTGCCAGCGTCTTAAGGGACAGGGCACCGAATCAGCCCCAGCATTTT.

This clonotype was counted many times. This chain uses TRBV11-2 with TRBJ2-6; D is possibly TRBD2 (6 bases). The V and J ends lost 1 base and 1 base respectively, with 8 bases between them. CDR1 and CDR2 (germline): SGHAT, FQNNGV. This CDR3 has 16 residues. In nucleotides, the CDR3 is TGTGCCAGCAGCTTAGTGGGGGGATCTGGGGCCAACGTCCTGACTTTC. Amino acid sequence: CASSLVGGSGANVLTF.

In this sample, this clonotype turned up many times. The V and J genes are TRBV7-2 and TRBJ2-1, with TRBD2 matching 16 bases. There are 19 residues in the CDR3. The J segment lost 3 bases and the V segment lost 5 bases, leaving 10 bases of the junction unmatched. The germline CDR1 and CDR2 sequences are SGHTA and FQGNSA. The CDR3 spells CASSPGLAGGPGFYNEQFF. The CDR3 DNA reads as TGTGCCAGCAGCCCGGGACTAGCGGGGGGGCCTGGGTTCTACAATGAGCAGTTCTTC. Supplemented by reference TRBV7-2 and TRBJ2-1, the full variable domain reads GAGVSQSPSNKVTEKGKDVELRCDPISGHTALYWYRQSLGQGLEFLIYFQGNSAPDKSGLPSDRFSAERTGGSVSTLTIQRTQQEDSAVYLCASSPGLAGGPGFYNEQFFGPGTRLTVL.